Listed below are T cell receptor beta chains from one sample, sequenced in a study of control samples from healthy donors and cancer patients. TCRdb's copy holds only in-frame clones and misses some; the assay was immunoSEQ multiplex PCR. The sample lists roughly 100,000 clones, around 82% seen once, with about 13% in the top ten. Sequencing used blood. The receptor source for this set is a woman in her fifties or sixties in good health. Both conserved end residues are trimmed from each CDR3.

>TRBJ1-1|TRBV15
ATSRGSKDTEAF
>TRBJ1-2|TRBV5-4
ASSPTRTLTDYGYT
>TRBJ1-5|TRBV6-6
ASSRRDRARQPQH
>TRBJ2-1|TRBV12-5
ASGLVRFNEQF
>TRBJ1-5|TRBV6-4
ASSLNAGQPQH
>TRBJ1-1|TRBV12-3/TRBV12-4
ASSFLEETEAF
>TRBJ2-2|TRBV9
ASSVGGLANTGELF
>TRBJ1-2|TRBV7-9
ASSLGVSGYT
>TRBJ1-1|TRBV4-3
ASSQDSGLNLRENTEAF
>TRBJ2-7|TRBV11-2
ASSLLGRGGITVHEQY
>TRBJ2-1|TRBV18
ASSPGGNSYNEQF
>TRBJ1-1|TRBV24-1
ATGQGGTEAF
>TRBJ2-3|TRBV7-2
ASSLASDTQY
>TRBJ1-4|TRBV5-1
ASSFVGAGPMGEKLF
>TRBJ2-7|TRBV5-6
ASSLTTGGSGYEQY
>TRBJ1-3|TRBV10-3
AISGSGNTIY
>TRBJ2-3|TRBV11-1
ASSAGYSTDTQY
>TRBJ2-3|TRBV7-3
ASSTGARDTDTQY
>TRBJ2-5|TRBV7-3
ASSLDGQETQY
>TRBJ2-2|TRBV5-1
ASSIQGIHTGELF
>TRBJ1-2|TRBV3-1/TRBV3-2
ASSQVSGDYGYT
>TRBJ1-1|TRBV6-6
ASSPLKDLNTEAF
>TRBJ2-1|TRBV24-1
ATSDYRRDEQF
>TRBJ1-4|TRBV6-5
ASTKGGQGFEKLF
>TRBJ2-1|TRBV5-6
ASRRGLLSSYNEQF
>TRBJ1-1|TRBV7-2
ASSSRPMNTEAF
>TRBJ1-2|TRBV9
ASSLTRQPTNYGYT
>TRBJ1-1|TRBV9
ASSERATNTEAF
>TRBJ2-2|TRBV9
ASSVVAWSDTGELF
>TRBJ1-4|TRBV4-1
ASSQEGGNEKLF
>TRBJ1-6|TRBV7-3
ASSLQINSPLH
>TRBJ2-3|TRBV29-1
SVEDTGTSGREGDTQY
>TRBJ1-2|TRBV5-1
ASSIAGTGGGYT
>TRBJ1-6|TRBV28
ANWDRGNSPLH
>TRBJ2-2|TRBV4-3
ASSQGTGGEYTGELF